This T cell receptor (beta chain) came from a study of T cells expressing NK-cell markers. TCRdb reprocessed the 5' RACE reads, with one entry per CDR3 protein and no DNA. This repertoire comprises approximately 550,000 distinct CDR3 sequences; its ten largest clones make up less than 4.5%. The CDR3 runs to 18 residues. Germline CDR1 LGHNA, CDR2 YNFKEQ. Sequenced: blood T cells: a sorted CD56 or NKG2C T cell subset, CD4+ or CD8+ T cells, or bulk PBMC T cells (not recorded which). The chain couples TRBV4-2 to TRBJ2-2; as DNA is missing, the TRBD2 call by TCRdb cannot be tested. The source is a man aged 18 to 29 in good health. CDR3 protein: CASSIYTGPEVNTGELFF.